Described below is a single TCR beta chain sequence and its context. This clone was seen only once. Its antigen is unknown. Base qualities were left out, and no much larger clone turns up one base away. TCRbeta CDR3 regions were amplified from genomic DNA by means of the immunoSEQ Assay, a bias-controlled multiplex PCR. As for how the authors treated the data: The number of nucleated cells in each sample was estimated by amplification of reference gene primers within the assay. Sequence reads were collapsed and filtered to measure the absolute abundance of every unique TCRbeta CDR3 rearrangement. For each sample, productive Simpson clonality was calculated by taking the square root of Simpson's diversity index across productive rearrangements. Sourced from immuneACCESS, this table was stored by TCRdb with only in-frame sequences that have V and J called. A share of the clones is absent; for the studies checked, an unresolved V gene accounts for under half, and the remainder has no known explanation. V and J calls and clone size follow that table, whereas D and trimming were derived from the DNA. A total of about 140,000 clones appear in this sample, 80% to 90% of them only once. 11% of the sample is taken by the ten largest.

These data are taken from a study of blood T cell repertoires in COVID-19 (TCRdb year 2020). With respect to the entire study: The collaborator samples originated in the United States, Italy and Spain and spanned the acute and convalescent phases of COVID-19. The samples were drawn from the first 160 participants of the ongoing ImmuneRACE study and from over 950 subjects provided by 6 global collaborators. The repertoires were released in a freely available public database intended as a resource for research on the immune response to SARS-CoV-2. The prospective study material was composed of cDNA or gDNA derived from T cells, B-cell-depleted T cells, or PBMCs. The dataset comprised deeply sampled blood TCRbeta repertoires from subjects exposed to, actively infected with, or recovered from COVID-19. The sample metadata nearly always contained a de-identified subject ID, COVID-19 status, age in years and sex. HLA class I and class II types, where available, came from metadata supplied by the sample provider rather than from assay-based typing.

The research as a whole found: The amount of clinical and demographic metadata varied by source and participant and was provided uncurated.

Whole blood was collected in K2EDTA tubes by collaborating institutions according to the institutions' own protocols. Collaborator samples were shipped for TCRbeta analysis as frozen whole blood, isolated PBMCs, or DNA extracted from either sample type. For this chain, trimming is 6 bases at the V end and 3 bases at the J end, and the number of junction bases without a gene match is 2. CDR1 and CDR2, per the germline V gene, are SGHAT and FQNNGV. The CDR3, from cysteine to phenylalanine, totals 14 residues. Of the read, only the CDR3 DNA is kept; its 42 bases are in frame from base 1. The V gene is TRBV11-2 and the J gene is TRBJ2-1, and 10 junction bases match TRBD2. Sequencing input: peripheral blood. The origin of this receptor is a woman aged 80 or over with acute or convalescent COVID-19. The CDR3 region reads CASSRTSGYNEQFF. The sequenced DNA: TGTGCCAGCAGTCGGACTAGCGGCTACAATGAGCAGTTCTTC.